This section outlines one TCR beta chain sequence together with its context. Its cognate antigen is unknown. At one end, the junction sequence differs from germline, possibly due to a read error. This CDR3 is built from 11 residues. The V gene's germline CDR1 is SGHNT and CDR2 YYREEE (reference sequence). This sample was included in a study of shared clonotypes between healthy human individuals. Looking at the study overall: Three plates were used per donor for CD4 naive, three for CD4 memory, two for CD8 naive and one for CD8 memory. Overall study results and limits: Among a handful of donors, 4.5% to 5.5% of naive CD4 clonotypes were found in common.

The method was immunoSEQ multiplex PCR; TCRdb's version includes in-frame clones alone and lacks a portion of them. Altogether approximately 2.1 million clones are present, approximately 93% being singletons, with the ten largest covering under 0.45%. The CD4+ fraction was divided into a CD45RA+ naive subset and a CD45RA-negative memory subset. The receptor was derived from a man younger than 35 in good health. Some clones in this sample may be carry-over from other donors' samples. The sample taken for sequencing was naive CD4+ T cells from PBMCs. Specified subset: CD45RA+ positively selected. This rearrangement joins TRBV5-4 to TRBJ2-1, with D possibly being TRBD1 or TRBD2 (5 bases each). CDR3 sequence reads: CASSLGQRSLF. CDR3 DNA: TGTGCCAGCAGCTTGGGACAGCGGTCTCTCTTC.